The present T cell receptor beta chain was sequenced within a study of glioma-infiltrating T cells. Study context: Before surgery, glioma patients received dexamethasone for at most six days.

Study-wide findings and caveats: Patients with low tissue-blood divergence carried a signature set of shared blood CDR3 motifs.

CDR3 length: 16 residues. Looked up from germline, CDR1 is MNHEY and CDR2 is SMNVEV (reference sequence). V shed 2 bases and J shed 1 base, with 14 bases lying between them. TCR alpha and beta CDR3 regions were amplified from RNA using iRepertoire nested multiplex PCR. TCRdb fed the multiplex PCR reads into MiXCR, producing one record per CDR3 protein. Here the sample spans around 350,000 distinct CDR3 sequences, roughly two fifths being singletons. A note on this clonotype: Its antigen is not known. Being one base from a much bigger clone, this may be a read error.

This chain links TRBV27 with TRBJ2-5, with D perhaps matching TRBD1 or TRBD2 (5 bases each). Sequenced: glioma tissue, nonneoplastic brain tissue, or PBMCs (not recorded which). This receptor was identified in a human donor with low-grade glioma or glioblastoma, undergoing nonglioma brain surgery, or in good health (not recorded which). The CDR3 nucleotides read TGTGCCAGCAGTTTAAGGGCCGGGGCGCGCCAAGAGACCCAGTACTTC. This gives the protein CASSLRAGARQETQYF.